Presented here are 10 T cell receptor beta chains from one specimen sequenced in a study of T-cell memory formation after mild COVID-19. TCRdb called the 5' RACE reads again in MiXCR, with one record for every CDR3 protein. Of 360,000 or so distinct CDR3 sequences listed, over 25% were seen once; the top ten hold roughly 14%. Input material: PBMCs or a T cell subset sorted from them (not recorded which). These receptors all come from an adult woman who had mild COVID-19 (a few samples of this study predate the infection). Cell type and time point are not known.

This clonotype was picked up a small number of times. One end of the junction does not line up with germline, which may come from a read error. The V gene is TRBV20-1, the J gene TRBJ2-3; no firm D call. This CDR3 region has 14 residues. Germline V gives CDR1 DFQATT, CDR2 SNEGSKA (reference sequence). CDR3 in DNA: TGCAGTGCTGGAGACACCCATCGTGCAGATACGCAGTATTTT. Amino acids: CSAGDTHRADTQYF.

This clonotype was counted only a few times. This chain joins TRBV5-1 and TRBJ1-1, with D uncertain. Trimming left V 0 bases short and J 0 bases short, with 12 bases between. The germline V gene has CDR1 SGHRS and CDR2 YFSETQ. This CDR3 is 16 amino acids long. CDR3 sequence: CASSLEARQMNTEAFF. The DNA of the CDR3 is TGCGCCAGCAGCTTGGAAGCGAGGCAGATGAACACTGAAGCTTTCTTT.

The J gene is TRBJ2-7, the V gene TRBV29-1, with 10 bases identical to TRBD2. The CDR3 has 14 amino acids. The junction had 4 bases not matched to a gene; V was cut back by 0 bases and J by 5 bases. CDR1 is SQVTM and CDR2 is ANQGSEA in the germline V gene. Here the CDR3 reads CSVEDLAGDHEQYF. Written as DNA, the CDR3 is TGCAGCGTTGAAGATCTAGCGGGAGACCACGAGCAGTACTTC.

The chain carries TRBV7-6 and TRBJ1-6; tentative D call: TRBD1 (5 bases). Germline V CDR1 and CDR2: SGHVS, FNYEAQ. Trimming left V 4 bases short and J 6 bases short, with 7 bases between. The CDR3 totals 13 residues. The CDR3 sequence is CASSSTVNSPLHF. The CDR3 DNA sequence: TGTGCCAGCAGCTCGACAGTTAATTCACCCCTCCACTTT.

This clonotype appeared a few times. The chain couples TRBV29-1 to TRBJ1-1; 8 positions agree with TRBD1. After removal of 4 bases from V and 3 bases from J, the junction contained 4 bases not matched to a gene. Germline CDR1 reads SQVTM; CDR2 reads ANQGSEA. The length of the CDR3 is 13 residues. The CDR3 DNA is TGCAGCGTTGTAGGACAGGGCGACACTGAAGCTTTCTTT. Its translation: CSVVGQGDTEAFF.

This chain connects TRBV4-1 to TRBJ1-2; no definite D call. Germline CDR1 is MGHRA and CDR2 is YSYEKL. V was clipped by 2 bases and J by 5 bases, with 9 bases between them. This CDR3 is 13 amino acids long. CDR3 DNA sequence: TGCGCCAGCAGCCAACCCCCGAATTATGGCTACACCTTC. Its protein product is CASSQPPNYGYTF.

The rearrangement uses TRBV20-1 and TRBJ2-1; possibly TRBD1 for D (5 bases). The germline V gene has CDR1 DFQATT and CDR2 SNEGSKA (reference sequence). V lost 0 bases and J lost 11, with 8 bases in between. The CDR3 contains 11 residues. This chain's CDR3 is CSARDGAKQFF. CDR3 nucleotide sequence: TGCAGTGCTAGAGATGGGGCTAAGCAGTTCTTC.

The chain couples TRBV4-3 to TRBJ1-1; maybe TRBD1 (5 bases). CDR1 is LGHNA, CDR2 YSLEER, per germline. V gave up 5 bases and J gave up 3 bases, with 19 bases separating them. CDR3 length: 16 residues. As DNA, the CDR3 is TGCGCCAGCAGCTCCTGGGCCCCAAGGGGCCACACTGAAGCTTTCTTT. Amino acid sequence: CASSSWAPRGHTEAFF.

This clonotype has more than one count but fewer than ten. CDR3 protein: CASSSGTPSSYEQYF. The CDR3 DNA reads TGTGCCAGCAGCTCTGGGACACCTAGCTCCTACGAGCAGTACTTC. This chain links TRBV7-9 with TRBJ2-7; D perhaps matches TRBD1 (6 bases). The CDR3 length is 15 residues. Germline assignment: CDR1 SEHNR and CDR2 FQNEAQ (reference sequence). Trimming pared 4 bases from V and 0 bases from J, leaving 13 bases between.

This clonotype was detected ten times or more. The J gene is TRBJ2-2, the V gene TRBV19, with TRBD1 identical over 10 bases. Germline lookup yields CDR1 LNHDA and CDR2 SQIVND (reference sequence). The ends lost 10 bases at V and 6 bases at J; junction bases unmatched: 8. The CDR3 contains 14 residues. CDR3 sequence (DNA): TGTGCCACTCGTGGGACAGGGGTCGCCGGGGAGCTGTTTTTT. Residues: CATRGTGVAGELFF.